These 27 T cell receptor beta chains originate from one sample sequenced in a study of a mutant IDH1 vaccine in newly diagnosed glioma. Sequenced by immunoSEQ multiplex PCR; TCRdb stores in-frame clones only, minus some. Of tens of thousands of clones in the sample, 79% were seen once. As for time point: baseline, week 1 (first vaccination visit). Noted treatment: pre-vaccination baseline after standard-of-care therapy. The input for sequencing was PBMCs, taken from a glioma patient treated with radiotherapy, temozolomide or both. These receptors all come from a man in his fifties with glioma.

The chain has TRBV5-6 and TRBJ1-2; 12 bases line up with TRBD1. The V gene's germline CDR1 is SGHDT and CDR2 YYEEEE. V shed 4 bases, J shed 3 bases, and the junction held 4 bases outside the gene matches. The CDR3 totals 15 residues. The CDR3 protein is CASSQGQGAYYGYTF. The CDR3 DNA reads TGTGCCAGCAGCCAGGGACAGGGGGCGTACTATGGCTACACCTTC. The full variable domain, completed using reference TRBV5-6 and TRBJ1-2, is DAGVTQSPTHLIKTRGQQVTLRCSPKSGHDTVSWYQQALGQGPQFIFQYYEEEERQRGNFPDRFSGHQFPNYSSELNVNALLLGDSALYLCASSQGQGAYYGYTFGSGTRLTVV.

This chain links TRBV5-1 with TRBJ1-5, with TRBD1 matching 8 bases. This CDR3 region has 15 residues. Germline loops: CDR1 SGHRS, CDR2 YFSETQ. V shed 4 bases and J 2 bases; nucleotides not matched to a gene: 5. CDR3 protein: CASSLQGQGNQPQHF. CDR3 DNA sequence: TGCGCCAGCAGCCTGCAGGGACAGGGCAATCAGCCCCAGCATTTT.

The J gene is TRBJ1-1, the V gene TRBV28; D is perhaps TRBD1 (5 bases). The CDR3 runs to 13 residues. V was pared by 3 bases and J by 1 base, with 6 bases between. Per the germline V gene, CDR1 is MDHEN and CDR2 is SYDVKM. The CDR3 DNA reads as TGTGCCAGCAGTTTGGGGCAGAACACTGAAGCTTTCTTT. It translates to CASSLGQNTEAFF.

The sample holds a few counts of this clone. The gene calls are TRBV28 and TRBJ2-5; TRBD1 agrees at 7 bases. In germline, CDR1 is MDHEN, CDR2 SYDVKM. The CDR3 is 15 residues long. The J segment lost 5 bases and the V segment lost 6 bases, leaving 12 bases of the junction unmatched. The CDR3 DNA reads TGTGCCAGCAGCCTACCCCGACAGGGTTGGGAGACCCAGTACTTC. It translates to CASSLPRQGWETQYF. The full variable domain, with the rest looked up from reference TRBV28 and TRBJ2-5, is DVKVTQSSRYLVKRTGEKVFLECVQDMDHENMFWYRQDPGLGLRLIYFSYDVKMKEKGDIPEGYSVSREKKERFSLILESASTNQTSMYLCASSLPRQGWETQYFGPGTRLLVL.

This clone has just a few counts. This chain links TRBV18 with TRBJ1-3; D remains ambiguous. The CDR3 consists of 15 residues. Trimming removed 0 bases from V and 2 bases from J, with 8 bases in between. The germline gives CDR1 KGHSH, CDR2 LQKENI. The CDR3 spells CASSPPLAAGNTIYF. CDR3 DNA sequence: TGTGCCAGCTCACCACCGCTGGCGGCTGGAAACACCATATATTTT.

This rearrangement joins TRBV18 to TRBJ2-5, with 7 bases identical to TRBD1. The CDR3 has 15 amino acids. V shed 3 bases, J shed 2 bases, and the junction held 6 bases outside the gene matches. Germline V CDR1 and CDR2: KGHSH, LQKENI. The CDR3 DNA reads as TGTGCCAGCTCACCTGAGGGGGCCAGGCAAGAGACCCAGTACTTC. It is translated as CASSPEGARQETQYF.

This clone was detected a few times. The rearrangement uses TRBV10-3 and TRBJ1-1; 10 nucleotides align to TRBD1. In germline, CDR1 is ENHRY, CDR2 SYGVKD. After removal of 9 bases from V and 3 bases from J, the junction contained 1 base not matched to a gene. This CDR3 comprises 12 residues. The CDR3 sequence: CAIGQGDTEAFF. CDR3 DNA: TGTGCCATAGGACAGGGGGACACTGAAGCTTTCTTT.

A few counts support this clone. CDR3 residues: CASSLAVSGLLSYNEQFF. The CDR3, as DNA: TGTGCCAGCAGCTTGGCCGTTTCGGGACTACTCTCCTACAATGAGCAGTTCTTC. The chain uses TRBV5-4 and TRBJ2-1, with TRBD2 identical over 7 bases. Germline V CDR1 and CDR2: SGHNT, YYREEE (reference sequence). V lost 0 bases, J lost 0 bases, and 9 bases stayed unmatched. This CDR3 comprises 18 residues.

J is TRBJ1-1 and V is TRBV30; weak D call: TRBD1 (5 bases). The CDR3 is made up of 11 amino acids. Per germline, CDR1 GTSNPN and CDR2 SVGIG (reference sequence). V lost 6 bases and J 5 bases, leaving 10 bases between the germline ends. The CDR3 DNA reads TGTGCCTGTAGTCGACAGACTGAAGCTTTCTTT. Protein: CACSRQTEAFF.

The CDR3 sequence is CASSLDGLYEQYF. The CDR3 DNA is TGTGCCAGCAGCTTAGACGGTCTCTACGAGCAGTACTTC. The J gene is TRBJ2-7, the V gene TRBV7-9; no clear D. V dropped 1 base and J dropped 3 bases, with 7 bases sitting between them. The CDR3 contains 13 residues. Germline V gene sequence: CDR1 SEHNR, CDR2 FQNEAQ (reference sequence).

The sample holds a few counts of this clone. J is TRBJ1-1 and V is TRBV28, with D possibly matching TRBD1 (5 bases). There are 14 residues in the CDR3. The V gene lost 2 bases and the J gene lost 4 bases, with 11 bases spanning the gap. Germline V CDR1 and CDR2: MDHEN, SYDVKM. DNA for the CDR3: TGTGCCAGCAGTTTACGCAGGGTTAGCACTGAAGCTTTCTTT. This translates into CASSLRRVSTEAFF.

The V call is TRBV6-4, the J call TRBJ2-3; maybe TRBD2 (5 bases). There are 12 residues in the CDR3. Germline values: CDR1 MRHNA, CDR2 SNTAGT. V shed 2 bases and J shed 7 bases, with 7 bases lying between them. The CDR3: CASSDGGYTQYF. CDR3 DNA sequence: TGTGCCAGCAGTGACGGCGGGTATACGCAGTATTTT.

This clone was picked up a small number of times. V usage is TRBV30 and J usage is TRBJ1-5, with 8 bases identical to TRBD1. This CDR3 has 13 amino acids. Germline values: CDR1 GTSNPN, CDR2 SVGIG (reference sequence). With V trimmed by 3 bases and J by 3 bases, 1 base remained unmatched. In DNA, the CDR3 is TGTGCCTGGAGGGGACAGGTCAATCAGCCCCAGCATTTT. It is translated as CAWRGQVNQPQHF.

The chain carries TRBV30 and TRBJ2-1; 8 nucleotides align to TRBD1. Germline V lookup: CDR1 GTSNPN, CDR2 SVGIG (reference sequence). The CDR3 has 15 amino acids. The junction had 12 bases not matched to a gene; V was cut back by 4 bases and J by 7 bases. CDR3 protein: CAWTTRTGLGNEQFF. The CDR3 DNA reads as TGTGCCTGGACTACTAGGACAGGGTTGGGGAATGAGCAGTTCTTC.

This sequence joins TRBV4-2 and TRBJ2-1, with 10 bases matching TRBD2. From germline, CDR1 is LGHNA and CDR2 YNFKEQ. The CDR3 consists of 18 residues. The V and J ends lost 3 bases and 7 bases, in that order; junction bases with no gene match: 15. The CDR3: CASSQERRASGGRNEQFF. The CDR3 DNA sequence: TGTGCCAGCAGCCAGGAGAGGAGGGCTAGCGGGGGCCGTAATGAGCAGTTCTTC.

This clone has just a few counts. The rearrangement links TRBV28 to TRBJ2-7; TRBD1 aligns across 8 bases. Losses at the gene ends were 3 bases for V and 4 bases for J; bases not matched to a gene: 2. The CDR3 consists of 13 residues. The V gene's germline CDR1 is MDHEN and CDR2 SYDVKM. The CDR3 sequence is CASSLYRGYEQYF. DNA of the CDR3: TGTGCCAGCAGTTTGTACAGGGGGTACGAGCAGTACTTC.

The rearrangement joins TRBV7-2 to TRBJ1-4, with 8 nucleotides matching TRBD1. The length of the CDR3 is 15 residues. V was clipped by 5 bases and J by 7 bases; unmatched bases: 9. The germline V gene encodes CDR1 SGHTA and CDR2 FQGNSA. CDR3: CASSNRQGKIEKLFF. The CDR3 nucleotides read TGTGCCAGCAGCAATAGACAGGGGAAGATTGAAAAACTGTTTTTT.

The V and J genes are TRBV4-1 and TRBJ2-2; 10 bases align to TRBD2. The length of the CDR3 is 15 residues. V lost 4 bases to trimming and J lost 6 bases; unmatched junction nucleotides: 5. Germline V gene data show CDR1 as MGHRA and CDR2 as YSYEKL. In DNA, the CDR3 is TGCGCCAGCAGCCCGACAGCGGGGGGGCCCGGGGAGCTGTTTTTT. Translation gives CASSPTAGGPGELFF.

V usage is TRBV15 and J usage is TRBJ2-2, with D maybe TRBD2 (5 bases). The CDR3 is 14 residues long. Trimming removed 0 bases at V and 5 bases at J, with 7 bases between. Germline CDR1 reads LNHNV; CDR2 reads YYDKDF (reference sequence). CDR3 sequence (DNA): TGTGCCACCAGCAGAGATCGGACTACCGGGGAGCTGTTTTTT. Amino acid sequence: CATSRDRTTGELFF. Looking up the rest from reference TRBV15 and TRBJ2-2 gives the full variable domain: DAMVIQNPRYQVTQFGKPVTLSCSQTLNHNVMYWYQQKSSQAPKLLFHYYDKDFNNEADTPDNFQSRRPNTSFCFLDIRSPGLGDTAMYLCATSRDRTTGELFFGEGSRLTVL.

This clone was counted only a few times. CDR3: CASGPYEQYF. CDR3 sequence (DNA): TGTGCCAGCGGCCCCTACGAGCAGTACTTC. The chain couples TRBV27 to TRBJ2-7; no definite D call. The CDR3 runs 10 residues. Germline assignment: CDR1 MNHEY and CDR2 SMNVEV (reference sequence). Trimming took 8 bases from V and 2 from J, leaving 4 bases between them.

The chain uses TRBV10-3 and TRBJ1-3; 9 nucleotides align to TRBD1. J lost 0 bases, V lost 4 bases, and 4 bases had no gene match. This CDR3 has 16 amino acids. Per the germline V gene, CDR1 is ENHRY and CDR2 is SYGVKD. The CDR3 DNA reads TGTGCCATCAGTGCGGACAGGGGATCCTCTGGAAACACCATATATTTT. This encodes CAISADRGSSGNTIYF.

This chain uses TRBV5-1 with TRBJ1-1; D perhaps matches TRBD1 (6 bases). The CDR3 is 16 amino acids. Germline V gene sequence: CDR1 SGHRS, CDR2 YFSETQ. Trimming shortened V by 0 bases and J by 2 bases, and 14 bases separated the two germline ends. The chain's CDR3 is CASSLAPGQLNTEAFF. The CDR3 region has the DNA TGCGCCAGCAGCTTGGCCCCCGGACAGTTAAACACTGAAGCTTTCTTT.

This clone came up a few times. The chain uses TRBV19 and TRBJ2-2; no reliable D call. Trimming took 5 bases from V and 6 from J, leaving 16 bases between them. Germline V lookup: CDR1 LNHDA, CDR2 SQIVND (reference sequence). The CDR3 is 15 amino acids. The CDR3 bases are TGTGCCAGTAGTTCTTCCCTAGAAGGCGCCGGGGAGCTGTTTTTT. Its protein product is CASSSSLEGAGELFF.

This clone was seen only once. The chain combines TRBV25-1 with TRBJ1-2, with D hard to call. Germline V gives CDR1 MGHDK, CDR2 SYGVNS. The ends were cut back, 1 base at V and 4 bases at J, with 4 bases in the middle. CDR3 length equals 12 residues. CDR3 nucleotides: TGTGCCAGCAGTGAATTAAGCTATGGCTACACCTTC. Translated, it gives CASSELSYGYTF.

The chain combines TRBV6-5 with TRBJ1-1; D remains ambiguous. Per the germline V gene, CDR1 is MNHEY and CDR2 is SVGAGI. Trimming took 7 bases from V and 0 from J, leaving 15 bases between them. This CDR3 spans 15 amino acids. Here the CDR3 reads CASNDLNLMNTEAFF. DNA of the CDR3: TGTGCCAGCAATGACCTTAACTTAATGAACACTGAAGCTTTCTTT.

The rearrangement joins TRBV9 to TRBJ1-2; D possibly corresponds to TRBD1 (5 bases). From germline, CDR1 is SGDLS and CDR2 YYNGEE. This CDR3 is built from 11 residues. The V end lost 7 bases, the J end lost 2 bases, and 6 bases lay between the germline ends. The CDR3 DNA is TGTGCCAGCCGGGACAACTATGGCTACACCTTC. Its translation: CASRDNYGYTF.

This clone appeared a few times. The CDR3 DNA reads as TGTGCCAGCAGGGCCGGGACAGGGGTGAACACTGAAGCTTTCTTT. Residues: CASRAGTGVNTEAFF. The chain recombines TRBV2 with TRBJ1-1; 10 positions match TRBD1. Germline CDR1 and CDR2: SNHLY and FYNNEI. V lost 6 bases to trimming and J lost 0 bases; unmatched junction nucleotides: 4. The CDR3 extends over 15 amino acids.